This T cell receptor (beta chain) comes out of a study of blood T cells in healthy people across ages. Primers used in a second PCR of roughly 6 to 11 cycles were a sample-barcoded 5' primer and a J-beta primer mix. Each CDR3 protein gets one entry after TCRdb re-called the 5' RACE reads with MiXCR. Of about 930,000 distinct CDR3 sequences in the sample, under 35% are singletons; the top ten hold roughly 10%. This clonotype was observed a handful of times. This CDR3 comprises 13 residues. Germline V gene sequence: CDR1 MNHEY, CDR2 SVGAGI. Unmatched junction bases numbered 6, after V lost 6 bases and J lost 9 bases. This sample was also put to use in a study of T cells of mothers and their children.

This rearrangement joins TRBV6-5 to TRBJ1-5, with 9 bases that match TRBD1. Sequenced: blood. The source is a woman between 40 and 50 years old in good health. DNA of the CDR3: TGTGCCAGCAGGGACAGGGGAGACCGGCCCCAGCATTTT. Protein: CASRDRGDRPQHF.